These 11 T cell receptor beta chains originate from one sample sequenced in a study of T-cell memory formation after mild COVID-19. TCRdb reprocessed the 5' RACE reads with MiXCR, giving one entry per CDR3 protein. The sample holds roughly 43,000 distinct CDR3 sequences, 8% to 10% seen once. Sequencing was done on a sample of PBMCs or a T cell subset sorted from them (not recorded which). The receptors were sampled from an adult woman who had mild COVID-19 (a few samples of this study predate the infection). Cell type and time point are not known.

The V gene is TRBV20-1, the J gene TRBJ2-7, with unresolved D. From germline, CDR1 is DFQATT and CDR2 SNEGSKA (reference sequence). With 6 bases removed from V and 3 bases from J, the gap between germline ends came to 15 bases. This CDR3 is 13 amino acids long. The CDR3 is CSAGLNAGYEQYF. Here the CDR3 DNA reads TGCAGTGCCGGTCTCAACGCCGGCTACGAGCAGTACTTC.

This clonotype was detected only a few times. The chain has TRBV15 and TRBJ2-1; D uncertain. CDR1 and CDR2 (germline): LNHNV, YYDKDF (reference sequence). The length of the CDR3 is 15 residues. The V and J ends lost 0 bases and 7 bases respectively, with 13 bases between them. DNA for the CDR3: TGTGCCACCAGCAGAGATAGAGAGACTCCAAATGAGCAGTTCTTC. This gives the protein CATSRDRETPNEQFF.

This clonotype has a handful of counts. The chain is built from TRBV3-1 and TRBJ2-7; 8 bases fit TRBD2. V lost 5 bases, J lost 5 bases, and 11 bases stayed unmatched. The germline gives CDR1 LGHDT, CDR2 YNNKEL (reference sequence). The CDR3 has 15 residues. The CDR3 nucleotides are TGTGCCAGCAGCGAACTAGGGAGCGGGGGCAACGAGCAGTACTTC. Its translation: CASSELGSGGNEQYF.

This clonotype was seen only a few times. This chain uses TRBV7-9 with TRBJ1-3, with no clear D. Trimming took off 5 bases at V and 0 bases at J, with 11 bases between the two ends. CDR3 length equals 15 residues. Germline V gives CDR1 SEHNR, CDR2 FQNEAQ (reference sequence). The CDR3 region has the DNA TGTGCCAGCAGCCAAATAAGTTTCTCTGGAAACACCATATATTTT. This gives the protein CASSQISFSGNTIYF.

V is TRBV9 and J is TRBJ2-3; 12 nucleotides agree with TRBD2. Trimming removed 4 bases from V and 2 bases from J; junction bases left unmatched: 2. The V gene's germline CDR1 is SGDLS and CDR2 YYNGEE. This CDR3 spans 15 amino acids. CDR3: CASSTSGRTTDTQYF. The CDR3 nucleotides are TGTGCCAGCAGCACTAGCGGGAGGACCACAGATACGCAGTATTTT.

This clonotype occurred a few times. The chain uses TRBV11-2 and TRBJ1-2; TRBD1 aligns across 8 bases. This CDR3 is built from 16 residues. Trimming took 1 base from V and 0 from J; bases not matched to a gene: 4. The germline V gene encodes CDR1 SGHAT and CDR2 FQNNGV. DNA for the CDR3: TGTGCCAGCAGCTTAGGACAGGGGAACTCTAACTATGGCTACACCTTC. Protein product: CASSLGQGNSNYGYTF.

This chain joins TRBV5-5 and TRBJ2-1; a possible D gene is TRBD2 (5 bases). The CDR3 contains 16 residues. With 4 bases removed from V and 2 bases from J, the gap between germline ends came to 16 bases. Germline-derived CDR1 and CDR2 are SGHKS and YYEKEE (reference sequence). CDR3 loop: CASSKAAGETYNEQFF. CDR3 in DNA: TGTGCCAGCAGCAAAGCCGCCGGGGAAACCTACAATGAGCAGTTCTTC.

This clonotype has a single count. The chain is built from TRBV20-1 and TRBJ2-3; no reliable D call. V gave up 0 bases and J gave up 1 base, with 17 bases separating them. This CDR3 comprises 17 residues. Germline V gene lookup returns CDR1 DFQATT and CDR2 SNEGSKA (reference sequence). As DNA, the CDR3 is TGCAGTGCTAGAGACCCGGCGAGAGGCCCCGGCACAGATACGCAGTATTTT. This gives the protein CSARDPARGPGTDTQYF.

In its sample, this clonotype was seen many times. The V and J genes are TRBV4-3 and TRBJ1-4; 7 bases match TRBD1. Germline V gene sequence: CDR1 LGHNA, CDR2 YSLEER. This CDR3 is 16 amino acids long. The junction had 9 bases not matched to a gene; V was cut back by 2 bases and J by 6 bases. CDR3 sequence: CASSQQQHRGDEKLFF. The DNA of the CDR3 is TGCGCCAGCAGCCAACAACAGCACAGGGGTGATGAAAAACTGTTTTTT.

This clonotype was observed a handful of times. V is TRBV4-2 and J is TRBJ2-3; no firm D call. The CDR3 has 12 amino acids. Trimming stripped 0 bases from V and 6 bases from J, with 4 bases between. CDR1 LGHNA and CDR2 YNFKEQ come from the germline V gene. CDR3 region: CASSQEVDTQYF. CDR3 nucleotide sequence: TGTGCCAGCAGCCAAGAAGTGGATACGCAGTATTTT.

The J gene is TRBJ1-1, the V gene TRBV20-1; no firm D call. Trimming took off 3 bases at V and 4 bases at J, with 6 bases between the two ends. The CDR3 runs to 11 residues. Germline CDR1 DFQATT, CDR2 SNEGSKA (reference sequence). The DNA of the CDR3 is TGCAGTGCTAGGGTACTCACTGAAGCTTTCTTT. This sequence encodes CSARVLTEAFF.